The entry that follows covers one T cell receptor beta chain sequence. The entry originates in a study of blood T cell repertoires in COVID-19. Study context: There were acute and convalescent COVID-19 samples, and they came from the United States, Italy and Spain.

This CDR3 has 17 amino acids. Germline CDR1 and CDR2: LNHDA and SQIVND (reference sequence). V gave up 7 bases and J gave up 0 bases; unmatched junction bases: 11. Using immunoSEQ multiplex PCR, the repertoire was profiled, and TCRdb retains in-frame clones only, with some absent. The sample has about 150,000 clones; more than 80% are singletons. The sequence was collected from a man between 45 and 60 years old with acute or convalescent COVID-19. J is TRBJ1-1 and V is TRBV19, with 10 bases aligning to TRBD1. What was sequenced was peripheral blood. The DNA of the CDR3 is TGTGCCAGTAACACCCGGACAGGGGGATTGTTGAACACTGAAGCTTTCTTT. Its translation: CASNTRTGGLLNTEAFF.